This T cell receptor (beta chain) was obtained from a study of long-term antiretroviral therapy in people with HIV. Overall study findings and caveats: Dating from the mid-2000s to the late 2010s, the blood was possibly obtained under older ART regimens.

immunoSEQ v3.0 was run at survey level. Target depth was roughly 40,000-55,000 T-cell genomes per sample. Produced via immunoSEQ multiplex PCR; TCRdb's table is partial and in-frame only. The sample has some 14,000 clones, about 79% seen once; the top ten hold just over 7%. V shed 7 bases and J shed 3 bases, with 4 bases lying between them. Germline CDR1 reads SEHNR; CDR2 reads FQNEAQ (reference sequence). The CDR3 has 11 amino acids. About this clone: Its matching antigen is unknown.

Inclusion required at least two post-ART and at least one pre-ART PBMC samples. The sample was unsorted PBMCs, taken 0.4 years after starting antiretroviral therapy. The rearrangement uses TRBV7-9 and TRBJ1-3; D uncertain. This receptor was taken from a man aged 30 to 45 with HIV. The CDR3 DNA reads as TGTGCCAGCACCAATGGAAACACCATATATTTT. It translates to CASTNGNTIYF.